Below, 25 T cell receptor beta chains from the same sample are listed, as sequenced in a study of blood T cell repertoires in COVID-19. The data were produced by immunoSEQ multiplex PCR, yet TCRdb's version contains in-frame clones alone and is incomplete. The sample has 60,000 to 80,000 clones, 85% seen once. Sequencing was carried out using peripheral blood. The receptors stem from a man aged 45-65 years with acute or convalescent COVID-19.

The chain has TRBV10-3 and TRBJ2-5, with TRBD1 matching over 9 bases. Trimming removed 4 bases from V and 2 bases from J; junction bases left unmatched: 2. The CDR3 contains 14 residues. Germline assignment: CDR1 ENHRY and CDR2 SYGVKD. The CDR3 protein is CAISAGQGQETQYF. In nucleotides, the CDR3 is TGTGCCATCAGTGCCGGACAGGGGCAAGAGACCCAGTACTTC.

This sequence joins TRBV6-5 and TRBJ1-3, with D unresolved. Germline loops: CDR1 MNHEY, CDR2 SVGAGI. The CDR3 runs 12 residues. Trimming stripped 5 bases from V and 3 bases from J, with 5 bases between. The CDR3 spells CASSLGGNTIYF. CDR3 in DNA: TGTGCCAGCAGTCTAGGTGGAAACACCATATATTTT.

This chain joins TRBV5-1 and TRBJ2-7; unclear D gene. Per the germline V gene, CDR1 is SGHRS and CDR2 is YFSETQ. Between the trimmed V and J ends, which lost 1 base and 5 bases, there was a span of 16 bases. The CDR3 covers 15 residues. The CDR3 spells CASSLNRVLENEQYF. CDR3 nucleotide sequence: TGCGCCAGCAGCTTGAACCGGGTCCTGGAGAACGAGCAGTACTTC.

The rearrangement links TRBV3-1 (or the pseudogene TRBV3-2) to TRBJ2-2; D possibly corresponds to TRBD2 (5 bases). Germline assignment: CDR1 LGHDT and CDR2 YNNKEL (reference sequence). V was clipped by 4 bases and J by 4 bases, with 10 bases between them. CDR3 length: 14 amino acids. CDR3 in amino acids: CASSPAVITGELFF. The CDR3 region has the DNA TGTGCCAGCAGCCCAGCGGTTATCACCGGGGAGCTGTTTTTT.

As DNA, the CDR3 is TGTGCCAGCAGCCACGGCGGGGGAGAATACAATGAGCAGTTCTTC. As protein: CASSHGGGEYNEQFF. The chain recombines TRBV3-1 (or the pseudogene TRBV3-2) with TRBJ2-1; TRBD2 matches 7 bases. CDR3 length equals 15 residues. The J segment lost 4 bases and the V segment lost 3 bases, leaving 6 bases of the junction unmatched. Germline V gene data show CDR1 as LGHDT and CDR2 as YNNKEL (reference sequence).

This chain connects TRBV10-3 to TRBJ2-1; TRBD1 agrees at 7 bases. This CDR3 has 15 residues. V trimming: 2 bases; J trimming: 5 bases; junction bases outside the gene matches: 6. Germline CDR1 is ENHRY and CDR2 is SYGVKD. The chain's CDR3 is CAISEKGARDNEQFF. CDR3 nucleotides: TGTGCCATCAGTGAGAAGGGGGCGCGAGACAATGAGCAGTTCTTC.

The V and J genes are TRBV25-1 and TRBJ2-1; D uncertain. V lost 3 bases, J lost 0 bases, and 9 bases lay in between. This CDR3 has 15 residues. Germline V gives CDR1 MGHDK, CDR2 SYGVNS. CDR3 sequence: CASSDYRDSYNEQFF. The CDR3 nucleotides read TGTGCCAGCAGTGATTACAGAGACTCCTACAATGAGCAGTTCTTC. The variable domain in full, with the rest retrieved from reference TRBV25-1 and TRBJ2-1, is EADIYQTPRYLVIGTGKKITLECSQTMGHDKMYWYQQDPGMELHLIHYSYGVNSTEKGDLSSESTVSRIRTEHFPLTLESARPSHTSQYLCASSDYRDSYNEQFFGPGTRLTVL.

V and J are TRBV6-5 and TRBJ2-5; 8 bases line up with TRBD1. V lost 8 bases to trimming and J lost 3 bases; unmatched junction nucleotides: 2. The CDR3 consists of 12 residues. Looked up from germline, CDR1 is MNHEY and CDR2 is SVGAGI. This CDR3 reads CASGQGKETQYF. CDR3 DNA: TGTGCCAGCGGACAGGGAAAAGAGACCCAGTACTTC.

The V gene is TRBV12-5, the J gene TRBJ2-1; TRBD1 is a possible D gene (6 bases). This CDR3 region has 14 residues. V was shortened by 7 bases and J by 8 bases, with 18 bases between the two germline ends. The germline gives CDR1 LGHNT, CDR2 FRNRAP. The DNA of the CDR3 is TGTGCTAGTGATACAGGGATCGGTAATTATGAGCAGTTCTTC. Translation: CASDTGIGNYEQFF. The full variable domain, completed using reference TRBV12-5 and TRBJ2-1, is DARVTQTPRHKVTEMGQEVTMRCQPILGHNTVFWYRQTMMQGLELLAYFRNRAPLDDSGMPKDRFSAEMPDATLATLKIQPSEPRDSAVYFCASDTGIGNYEQFFGPGTRLTVL.

The count of this clone is one. The chain joins TRBV29-1 to TRBJ1-2, with D possibly being TRBD1 (5 bases). Trimming stripped 0 bases from V and 7 bases from J, with 15 bases between. Germline loops: CDR1 SQVTM, CDR2 ANQGSEA. This CDR3 comprises 14 residues. CDR3 coding DNA: TGCAGCGTTGAAGAGGGGGAGGGGAGGAGTGGCTACACCTTC. Amino acid sequence: CSVEEGEGRSGYTF.

The chain joins TRBV24-1 to TRBJ2-1; D is possibly TRBD1 (6 bases). The V gene's germline CDR1 is KGHDR and CDR2 SFDVKD. The CDR3 contains 14 residues. Trimming stripped 2 bases from V and 12 bases from J, with 16 bases between. The CDR3 protein is CATSDWGPTLGQFF. CDR3 DNA: TGTGCCACCAGTGATTGGGGGCCAACGCTGGGGCAGTTCTTC.

The chain links TRBV2 to TRBJ2-2; TRBD2 agrees at 15 bases. Trimming at V came to 6 bases and at J to 5 bases, leaving 4 bases not matched to a gene. CDR1 and CDR2 from the germline V gene are SNHLY and FYNNEI. The CDR3 has 16 residues. DNA for the CDR3: TGTGCCAGCAGCGTAGGACTAGCGGGGGGGACCGGGGAGCTGTTTTTT. Translated, it gives CASSVGLAGGTGELFF. Filled out from reference TRBV2 and TRBJ2-2, the complete variable domain reads EPEVTQTPSHQVTQMGQEVILRCVPISNHLYFYWYRQILGQKVEFLVSFYNNEISEKSEIFDDQFSVERPDGSNFTLKIRSTKLEDSAMYFCASSVGLAGGTGELFFGEGSRLTVL.

As for this clone: The junction does not match germline at one end; this may be a read error. V gene TRBV5-1 combines with J gene TRBJ2-6; 8 bases match TRBD1. The V gene's germline CDR1 is SGHRS and CDR2 YFSETQ. The CDR3 runs to 18 residues. The CDR3, as DNA: TGCGCCAGCAGCCCGATGACAGGGGACGGCTCTGGAGCCAACGTCCTGACTTTC. It encodes CASSPMTGDGSGANVLTF.

The sample holds a few counts of this clone. This chain links TRBV5-4 with TRBJ1-4; the D is unclear. This CDR3 spans 16 amino acids. Germline CDR1 reads SGHNT; CDR2 reads YYREEE (reference sequence). Trimming cost V 1 base and J 6 bases, with 16 bases left between them. CDR3 bases: TGTGCCAGCAGCTTGATATACACCCTGGCAGATGAAAAACTGTTTTTT. This codes for CASSLIYTLADEKLFF.

The V gene is TRBV5-1, the J gene TRBJ1-1; D is unresolved. Trimming left V 0 bases short and J 2 bases short, with 14 bases between. Germline-derived CDR1 and CDR2 are SGHRS and YFSETQ. The CDR3 spans 16 residues. This CDR3 is CASSLVAGTGNTEAFF. The CDR3 coding sequence is TGCGCCAGCAGCTTGGTAGCGGGAACGGGCAACACTGAAGCTTTCTTT.

The V gene is TRBV11-1, the J gene TRBJ2-3; 9 positions agree with TRBD1. CDR1 and CDR2 (germline): SGHAT, FQDESV (reference sequence). The CDR3 consists of 16 residues. Losses at the gene ends were 5 bases for V and 2 bases for J; bases not matched to a gene: 8. The CDR3 spells CASSKSGTGLTDTQYF. The CDR3 DNA reads TGTGCCAGCAGCAAGTCCGGGACAGGGCTCACAGATACGCAGTATTTT.

This rearrangement joins TRBV5-6 to TRBJ2-2, with 7 bases matching TRBD1. The germline V gene encodes CDR1 SGHDT and CDR2 YYEEEE. This CDR3 has 15 amino acids. V was clipped by 4 bases and J by 0 bases; unmatched bases: 3. In nucleotides, the CDR3 is TGTGCCAGCAGCCCCGACAGGGCGAACACCGGGGAGCTGTTTTTT. As protein: CASSPDRANTGELFF.

The DNA of the CDR3 is TGTGCCAGCAGTTACGGTAGCGGGGGAGCCAAAAACATTCAGTACTTC. Its translation: CASSYGSGGAKNIQYF. The rearrangement uses TRBV6-5 and TRBJ2-4, with 9 bases that match TRBD2. The CDR3 covers 16 residues. Trimming took 2 bases from V and 0 from J; bases not matched to a gene: 2. Germline V gene lookup returns CDR1 MNHEY and CDR2 SVGAGI.

This clone was recorded only once. The genes are TRBV19 and TRBJ1-4; 7 positions agree with TRBD1. CDR1 is LNHDA, CDR2 SQIVND, per germline (reference sequence). J lost 8 bases, V lost 5 bases, and 11 bases had no gene match. This CDR3 contains 15 residues. CDR3 region: CASSRTGLGGEKLFF. The CDR3 nucleotides read TGTGCCAGTAGTCGGACAGGCCTAGGTGGGGAAAAACTGTTTTTT. The full variable domain, in which reference TRBV19 and TRBJ1-4 provide the parts outside the CDR3, is DGGITQSPKYLFRKEGQNVTLSCEQNLNHDAMYWYRQDPGQGLRLIYYSQIVNDFQKGDIAEGYSVSREKKESFPLTVTSAQKNPTAFYLCASSRTGLGGEKLFFGSGTQLSVL.

This sequence joins TRBV5-1 and TRBJ2-1; the D gene is possibly TRBD2 (5 bases). The CDR3 has 14 residues. From germline, CDR1 is SGHRS and CDR2 YFSETQ. V lost 0 bases, J lost 8 bases, and 12 bases lay in between. CDR3 DNA: TGCGCCAGCAGCTTGGTTCTAGCAGACTATGAGCAGTTCTTC. As protein: CASSLVLADYEQFF. The variable domain in full, completed from reference TRBV5-1 and TRBJ2-1, reads KAGVTQTPRYLIKTRGQQVTLSCSPISGHRSVSWYQQTPGQGLQFLFEYFSETQRNKGNFPGRFSGRQFSNSRSEMNVSTLELGDSALYLCASSLVLADYEQFFGPGTRLTVL.

The chain has TRBV11-3 and TRBJ2-2; 8 positions match TRBD1. The ends lost 4 bases at V and 4 bases at J; junction bases unmatched: 2. The CDR3 sequence is 14 residues long. Germline V gene data show CDR1 as SGHNT and CDR2 as YENEEA. The CDR3 DNA reads as TGTGCCAGCAGCTCGGACAGGGTCACCGGGGAGCTGTTTTTT. Translated: CASSSDRVTGELFF.

The sample holds one count of this clone. The chain combines TRBV6-5 with TRBJ2-5, with TRBD2 matching 9 bases. V was clipped by 2 bases and J by 5 bases; unmatched bases: 3. The CDR3 sequence is 14 residues long. Germline CDR1 reads MNHEY; CDR2 reads SVGAGI. The CDR3 region is CASSYTRGGETQYF. CDR3 in DNA: TGTGCCAGCAGTTACACGCGGGGGGGGGAGACCCAGTACTTC.

CDR3 coding DNA: TGTGCCAGCAGCTTGGCCGTCACGGTGCTGGGAAGGGGATATGGCTACACCTTC. Its protein is CASSLAVTVLGRGYGYTF. The chain joins TRBV5-5 to TRBJ1-2; weak D call: TRBD1 (5 bases). Germline CDR1 is SGHKS and CDR2 is YYEKEE (reference sequence). The CDR3 totals 18 residues. V dropped 0 bases and J dropped 5 bases, with 23 bases sitting between them.

This chain connects TRBV2 to TRBJ2-3, with D unclear. The CDR3 has 17 residues. The V gene's germline CDR1 is SNHLY and CDR2 FYNNEI. V lost 2 bases and J 6 bases, leaving 21 bases between the germline ends. The CDR3: CASSESFQASSPDTQYF. CDR3 DNA: TGTGCCAGCAGTGAATCCTTCCAGGCATCCAGCCCGGATACGCAGTATTTT.

The chain has TRBV11-2 and TRBJ2-7; 9 nucleotides line up with TRBD1. V lost 0 bases and J lost 4; bases outside the gene matches: 4. The germline V gene encodes CDR1 SGHAT and CDR2 FQNNGV. This CDR3 region has 15 residues. CDR3 in amino acids: CASSLETGGGYEQYF. CDR3 bases: TGTGCCAGCAGCTTAGAGACAGGGGGGGGATACGAGCAGTACTTC.